This TCR beta chain was profiled in a study of liver allograft versus peripheral blood T cells. Overall study context: Transplanted-liver and recipient peripheral blood T cell receptor repertoires were compared.

TCRdb reanalysed the reads using MiXCR and keeps one entry per CDR3 protein. Of 3,000 to 4,500 distinct CDR3 sequences listed, approximately 16% are singletons. This clonotype qualifies as medium-sized. Its specificity is not known. Study-wide points: It was reported that the T cell receptor repertoires found inside liver allografts differed from those that were detected in peripheral blood.

Trimming removed 1 base at V and 10 bases at J, with 20 bases between. This CDR3 is built from 17 residues. Germline assignment: CDR1 LGHNT and CDR2 FRNRAP. This chain joins TRBV12-5 and TRBJ1-6, with D perhaps TRBD1 (6 bases). This TCR was sampled from a human patient who had a liver transplant. Among the T cells, some may be from the graft donor. CDR3 coding DNA: TGTGCTAGTGGTTTGGCCCCTAGGGGGGGATCGGGGTCACCCCTCCACTTT. Its protein product is CASGLAPRGGSGSPLHF.